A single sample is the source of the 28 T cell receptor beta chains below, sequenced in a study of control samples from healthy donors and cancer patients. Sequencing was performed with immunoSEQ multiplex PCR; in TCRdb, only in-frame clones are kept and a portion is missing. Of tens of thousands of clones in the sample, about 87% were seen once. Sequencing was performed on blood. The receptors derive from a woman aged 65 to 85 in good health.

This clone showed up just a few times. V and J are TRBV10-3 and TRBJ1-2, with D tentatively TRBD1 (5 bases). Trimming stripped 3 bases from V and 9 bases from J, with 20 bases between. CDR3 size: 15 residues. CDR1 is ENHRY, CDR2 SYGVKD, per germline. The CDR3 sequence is CAISDLPGRQIRYTF. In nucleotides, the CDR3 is TGTGCCATCAGTGACTTACCGGGACGGCAAATTCGCTACACCTTC.

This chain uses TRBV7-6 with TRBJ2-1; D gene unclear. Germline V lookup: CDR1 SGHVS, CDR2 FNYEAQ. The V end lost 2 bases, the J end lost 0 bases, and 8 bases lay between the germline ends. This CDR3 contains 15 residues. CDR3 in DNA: TGTGCCAGCAGCTTATCGGATAGCTCCTACAATGAGCAGTTCTTC. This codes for CASSLSDSSYNEQFF.

The CDR3 loop is CASSANEQGGYTF. CDR3 DNA: TGTGCCAGCAGTGCGAACGAACAGGGGGGCTACACCTTC. J is TRBJ1-2 and V is TRBV2; 7 positions match TRBD1. The CDR3 loop spans 13 amino acids. V shed 4 bases, J shed 8 bases, and the junction held 7 bases outside the gene matches. Germline values: CDR1 SNHLY, CDR2 FYNNEI.

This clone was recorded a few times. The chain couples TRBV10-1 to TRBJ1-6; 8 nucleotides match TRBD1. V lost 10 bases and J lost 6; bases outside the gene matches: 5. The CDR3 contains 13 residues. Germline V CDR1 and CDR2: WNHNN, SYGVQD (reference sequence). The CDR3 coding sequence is TGCGCCACCGGGACAGGACTTAATTCACCCCTCCACTTT. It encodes CATGTGLNSPLHF.

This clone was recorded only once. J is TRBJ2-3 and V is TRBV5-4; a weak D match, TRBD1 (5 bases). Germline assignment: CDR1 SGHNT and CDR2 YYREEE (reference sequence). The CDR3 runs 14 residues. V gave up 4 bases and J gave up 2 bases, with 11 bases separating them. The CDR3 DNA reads TGTGCCAGCAGCATAAGACAGTACACAGATACGCAGTATTTT. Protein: CASSIRQYTDTQYF.

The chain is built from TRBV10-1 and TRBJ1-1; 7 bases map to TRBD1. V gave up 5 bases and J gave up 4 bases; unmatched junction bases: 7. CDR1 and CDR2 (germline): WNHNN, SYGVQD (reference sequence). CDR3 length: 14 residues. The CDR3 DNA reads TGCGCCAGCAGTTTAGACCCAGGGGGCACTGAAGCTTTCTTT. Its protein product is CASSLDPGGTEAFF.

In nucleotides, the CDR3 is TGTGCCAGCAGCTTGTCGGGACTTAACACCGGGGAGCTGTTTTTT. This codes for CASSLSGLNTGELFF. J is TRBJ2-2 and V is TRBV5-4; D possibly corresponds to TRBD2 (6 bases). Between the trimmed V and J ends, which lost 1 base and 2 bases, there was a span of 9 bases. The germline V gene has CDR1 SGHNT and CDR2 YYREEE (reference sequence). The CDR3 runs to 15 residues.

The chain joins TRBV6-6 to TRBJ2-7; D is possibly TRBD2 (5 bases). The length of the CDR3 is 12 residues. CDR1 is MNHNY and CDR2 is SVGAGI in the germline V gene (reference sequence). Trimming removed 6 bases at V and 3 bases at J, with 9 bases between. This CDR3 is CASSSDYYEQYF. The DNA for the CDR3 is TGTGCCAGCAGCTCCGACTACTACGAGCAGTACTTC.

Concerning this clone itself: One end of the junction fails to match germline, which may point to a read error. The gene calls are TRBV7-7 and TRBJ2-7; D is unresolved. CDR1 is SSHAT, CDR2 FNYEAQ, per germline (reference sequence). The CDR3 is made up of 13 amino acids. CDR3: CASSLDLEDEQYF. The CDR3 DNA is TGTGCTAGCAGCTTAGACCTTGAGGACGAGCAGTACTTC.

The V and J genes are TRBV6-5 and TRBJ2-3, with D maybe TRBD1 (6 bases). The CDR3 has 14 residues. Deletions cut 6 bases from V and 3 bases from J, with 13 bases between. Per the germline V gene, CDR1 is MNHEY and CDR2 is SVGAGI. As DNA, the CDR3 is TGTGCCAGCAGCCCCCAGGGGCTGACAGATACGCAGTATTTT. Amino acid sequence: CASSPQGLTDTQYF.

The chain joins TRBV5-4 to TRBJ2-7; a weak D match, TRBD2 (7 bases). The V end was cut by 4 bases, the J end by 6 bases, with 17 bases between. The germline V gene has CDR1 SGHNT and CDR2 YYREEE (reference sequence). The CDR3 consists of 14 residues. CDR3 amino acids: CASSPSGGASEQYF. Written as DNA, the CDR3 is TGTGCCAGCAGCCCCAGTGGGGGGGCGAGCGAGCAGTACTTC.

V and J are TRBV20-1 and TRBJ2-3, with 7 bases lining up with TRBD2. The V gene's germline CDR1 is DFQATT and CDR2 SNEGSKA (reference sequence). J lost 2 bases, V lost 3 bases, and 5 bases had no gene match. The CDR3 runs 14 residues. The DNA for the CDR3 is TGCAGTGCTAGTCTAGCGGCCCACACAGATACGCAGTATTTT. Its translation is CSASLAAHTDTQYF.

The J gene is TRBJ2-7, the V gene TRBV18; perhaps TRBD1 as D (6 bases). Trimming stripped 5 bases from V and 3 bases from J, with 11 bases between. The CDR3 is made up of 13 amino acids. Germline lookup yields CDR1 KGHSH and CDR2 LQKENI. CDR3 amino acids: CASSTGTLYEQYF. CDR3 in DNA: TGTGCCAGCTCAACCGGGACACTCTACGAGCAGTACTTC.

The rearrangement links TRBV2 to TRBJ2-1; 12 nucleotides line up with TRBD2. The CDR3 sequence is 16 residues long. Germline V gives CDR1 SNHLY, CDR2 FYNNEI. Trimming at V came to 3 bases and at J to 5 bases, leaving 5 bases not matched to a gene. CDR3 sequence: CASSDPSGGAHNEQFF. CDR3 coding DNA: TGTGCCAGCAGTGACCCTAGCGGGGGGGCCCACAATGAGCAGTTCTTC.

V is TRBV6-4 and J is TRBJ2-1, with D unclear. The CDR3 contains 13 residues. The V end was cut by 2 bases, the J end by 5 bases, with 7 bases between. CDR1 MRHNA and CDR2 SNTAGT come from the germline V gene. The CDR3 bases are TGTGCCAGCAGTGACAGGGCCGACAATGAGCAGTTCTTC. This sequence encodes CASSDRADNEQFF.

The CDR3 nucleotides are TGCGCCAGCAGCTTGACAACAGGGGTCCCCTCAAACACCATATATTTT. Protein sequence: CASSLTTGVPSNTIYF. The chain joins TRBV5-1 to TRBJ1-3, with 7 bases identical to TRBD1. From germline, CDR1 is SGHRS and CDR2 YFSETQ. The CDR3 covers 16 residues. The V gene end was trimmed by 1 base and the J gene end by 6 bases; junction bases not matched to a gene: 10.

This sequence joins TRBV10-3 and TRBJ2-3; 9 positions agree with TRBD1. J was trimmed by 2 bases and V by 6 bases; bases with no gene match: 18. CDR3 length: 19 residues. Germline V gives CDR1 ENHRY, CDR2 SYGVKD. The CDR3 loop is CAIRGTGTPKSGTTDTQYF. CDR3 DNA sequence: TGTGCCATCAGGGGGACAGGGACTCCAAAAAGCGGGACCACAGATACGCAGTATTTT.

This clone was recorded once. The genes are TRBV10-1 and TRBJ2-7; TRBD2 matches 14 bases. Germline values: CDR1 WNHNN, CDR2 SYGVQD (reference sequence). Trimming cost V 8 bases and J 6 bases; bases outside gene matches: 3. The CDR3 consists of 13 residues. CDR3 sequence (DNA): TGCGCCAGCGGACTAGCGGGGGGATCCGAGCAGTACTTC. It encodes CASGLAGGSEQYF.

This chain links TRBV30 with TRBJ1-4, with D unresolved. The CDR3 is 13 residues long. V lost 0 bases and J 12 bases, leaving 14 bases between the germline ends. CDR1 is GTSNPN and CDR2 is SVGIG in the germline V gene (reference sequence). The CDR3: CAWSVRPVAELFF. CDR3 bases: TGTGCCTGGAGTGTACGTCCTGTGGCCGAACTGTTTTTT.

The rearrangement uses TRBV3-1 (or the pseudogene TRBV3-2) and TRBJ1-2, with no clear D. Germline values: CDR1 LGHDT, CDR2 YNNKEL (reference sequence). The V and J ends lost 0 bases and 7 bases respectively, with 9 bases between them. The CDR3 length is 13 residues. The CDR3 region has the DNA TGTGCCAGCAGCCAAGATGTGTTCATTGGCTACACCTTC. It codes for CASSQDVFIGYTF.

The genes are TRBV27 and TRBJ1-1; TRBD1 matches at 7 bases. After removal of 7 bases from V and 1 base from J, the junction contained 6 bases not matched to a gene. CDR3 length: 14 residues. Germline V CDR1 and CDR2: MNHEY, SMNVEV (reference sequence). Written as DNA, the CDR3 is TGTGCCAGCAAGCAATGGGACAGGAACACTGAAGCTTTCTTT. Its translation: CASKQWDRNTEAFF.

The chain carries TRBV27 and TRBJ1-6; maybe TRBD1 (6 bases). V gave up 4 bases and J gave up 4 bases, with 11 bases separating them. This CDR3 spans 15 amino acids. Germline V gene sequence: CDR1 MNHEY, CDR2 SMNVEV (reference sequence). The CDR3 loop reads CASSSGQFYNSPLHF. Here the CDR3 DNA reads TGTGCCAGCAGTTCTGGACAGTTTTATAATTCACCCCTCCACTTT.

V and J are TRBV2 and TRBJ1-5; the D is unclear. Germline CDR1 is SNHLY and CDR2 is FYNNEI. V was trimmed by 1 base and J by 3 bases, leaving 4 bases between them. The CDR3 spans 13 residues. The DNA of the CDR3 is TGTGCCAGCAGTGAAGACACCAATCAGCCCCAGCATTTT. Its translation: CASSEDTNQPQHF.

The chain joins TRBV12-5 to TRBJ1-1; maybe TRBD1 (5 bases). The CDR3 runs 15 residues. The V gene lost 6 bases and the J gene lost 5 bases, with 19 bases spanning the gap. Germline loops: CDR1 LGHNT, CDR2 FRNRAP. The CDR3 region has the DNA TGTGCTAGTGGATCCCGACAGCTTCTTGGGACTGAAGCTTTCTTT. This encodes CASGSRQLLGTEAFF. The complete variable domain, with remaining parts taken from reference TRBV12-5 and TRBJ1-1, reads DARVTQTPRHKVTEMGQEVTMRCQPILGHNTVFWYRQTMMQGLELLAYFRNRAPLDDSGMPKDRFSAEMPDATLATLKIQPSEPRDSAVYFCASGSRQLLGTEAFFGQGTRLTVV.

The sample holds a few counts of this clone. In DNA form, the CDR3 reads TGTGCCAGCAGTGATGTGGGACAGTACGAGCAGTACTTC. Residues: CASSDVGQYEQYF. The chain uses TRBV2 and TRBJ2-7, with TRBD1 matching 7 bases. Trimming cost V 3 bases and J 4 bases; bases outside gene matches: 3. CDR3 length: 13 residues. CDR1 is SNHLY, CDR2 FYNNEI, per germline.

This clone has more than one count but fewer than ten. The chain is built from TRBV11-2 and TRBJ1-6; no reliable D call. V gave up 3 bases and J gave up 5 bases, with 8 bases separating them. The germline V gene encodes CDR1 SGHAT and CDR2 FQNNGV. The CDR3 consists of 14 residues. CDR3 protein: CASSLVSNNSPLHF. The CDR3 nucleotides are TGTGCCAGCAGCTTGGTTTCTAATAATTCACCCCTCCACTTT.

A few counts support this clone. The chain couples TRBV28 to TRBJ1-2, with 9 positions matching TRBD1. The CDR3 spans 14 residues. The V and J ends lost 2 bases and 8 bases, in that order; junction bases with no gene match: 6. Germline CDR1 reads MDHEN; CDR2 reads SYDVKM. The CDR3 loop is CASSLRTGVRGYTF. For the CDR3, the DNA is TGTGCCAGCAGTTTAAGGACAGGGGTTCGCGGCTACACCTTC.

The CDR3, as DNA: TGTGCCAGCAGCTTAATTGGGGGGCCTTCAGATGAGCAGTTCTTC. Protein product: CASSLIGGPSDEQFF. J is TRBJ2-1 and V is TRBV5-6; D could derive from TRBD1 or TRBD2 (6 bases each). The germline V gene encodes CDR1 SGHDT and CDR2 YYEEEE. V lost 2 bases and J 8 bases, leaving 17 bases between the germline ends. This CDR3 contains 15 residues.